The clone carrying this T cell receptor beta chain was detected a few times. Its antigen is unknown. Vbeta (60) and Jbeta (13) primers were used in the PCR. This table comes from immunoSEQ multiplex PCR, and its TCRdb copy is limited to in-frame clones, with some not included. The profile shows about 110,000 clones, 76% of them singletons. The sample originates from a study of cytomegalovirus exposure and HLA in healthy donors. Points from the study as a whole: In a later analysis, productive TCRs from donors in an Asian-associated ancestry cluster reportedly carried fewer N-insertions than the cohort mean. The sole available immune exposure information was CMV serostatus.

Germline V gives CDR1 KGHSH, CDR2 LQKENI. V gave up 6 bases and J gave up 8 bases, with 9 bases separating them. This CDR3 region has 11 residues. The rearrangement uses TRBV18 and TRBJ2-3; a weak D match, TRBD1 (5 bases). The sequenced material came from PBMCs. The clonotype was recovered from a man aged 30 to 39 in good health and CMV-seropositive. The CDR3 bases are TGTGCCAGCTCGGGGCTCGGTACGCAGTATTTT. Translated, it gives CASSGLGTQYF. Full variable domain (rest looked up from reference TRBV18 and TRBJ2-3): NAGVMQNPRHLVRRRGQEARLRCSPMKGHSHVYWYRQLPEEGLKFMVYLQKENIIDESGMPKERFSAEFPKEGPSILRIQQVVRGDSAAYFCASSGLGTQYFGPGTRLTVL.